A single sample is the source of the 12 T cell receptor beta chains below, sequenced in a study of cytomegalovirus exposure and HLA in healthy donors. Here immunoSEQ multiplex PCR was the method, and the copy in TCRdb shows in-frame clones only, minus some. The top ten clones hold approximately 4.2% of a sample with around 73,000 clones, 80% to 90% of them seen once. The sample consisted of PBMCs. These receptors all stem from a woman under 30 in good health and CMV-seropositive.

The V call is TRBV19, the J call TRBJ2-1, with D maybe TRBD2 (6 bases). V lost 6 bases and J lost 7, with 13 bases in between. Looked up from germline, CDR1 is LNHDA and CDR2 is SQIVND (reference sequence). There are 13 residues in the CDR3. CDR3 sequence (DNA): TGTGCCAGTAGCTTGCGGGATTATAATGAGCAGTTCTTC. Translation: CASSLRDYNEQFF.

The chain joins TRBV11-2 to TRBJ2-7, with D maybe TRBD1 (6 bases). CDR3 length: 14 residues. Per germline, CDR1 SGHAT and CDR2 FQNNGV. Trimming cost V 4 bases and J 3 bases, with 13 bases left between them. The CDR3 loop is CASSSTRTDYEQYF. CDR3 sequence (DNA): TGTGCCAGCAGCTCGACCCGGACAGACTACGAGCAGTACTTC.

The chain employs TRBV6-6 and TRBJ1-6; perhaps TRBD1 as D (5 bases). The CDR3 loop spans 16 amino acids. CDR1 and CDR2 from the germline V gene are MNHNY and SVGAGI (reference sequence). V shed 6 bases and J shed 8 bases, with 20 bases lying between them. The chain's CDR3 is CASSQSSQGGHSPLHF. CDR3 bases: TGTGCCAGCAGCCAATCGTCCCAGGGAGGTCATTCACCCCTCCACTTT.

The CDR3 reads CASSVSPRTSGSQETQYF. As DNA, the CDR3 is TGTGCCAGCAGCGTATCCCCCAGGACTAGCGGGAGCCAAGAGACCCAGTACTTC. This chain links TRBV9 with TRBJ2-5, with 13 bases aligning to TRBD2. The length of the CDR3 is 18 residues. The ends lost 1 base at V and 1 base at J; junction bases unmatched: 7. The germline gives CDR1 SGDLS, CDR2 YYNGEE.

V gene TRBV5-1 combines with J gene TRBJ2-5; TRBD2 aligns across 12 bases. Per germline, CDR1 SGHRS and CDR2 YFSETQ. Trimming at V came to 5 bases and at J to 2 bases, leaving 4 bases not matched to a gene. The CDR3 runs 15 residues. CDR3 coding DNA: TGCGCCAGCAGACTGACTAGCGGGAGACAAGAGACCCAGTACTTC. This sequence encodes CASRLTSGRQETQYF.

The chain uses TRBV6-6 and TRBJ1-2; D call uncertain. V gave up 0 bases and J gave up 7 bases, with 9 bases separating them. Germline-derived CDR1 and CDR2 are MNHNY and SVGAGI (reference sequence). This CDR3 has 13 amino acids. The CDR3 sequence: CASSYSRGGGYTF. CDR3 DNA sequence: TGTGCCAGCAGTTACTCCCGCGGCGGTGGCTACACCTTC.

The V gene is TRBV27, the J gene TRBJ1-3, with D possibly matching TRBD1 (6 bases). V shed 6 bases and J shed 8 bases, with 14 bases lying between them. From germline, CDR1 is MNHEY and CDR2 SMNVEV (reference sequence). This CDR3 has 13 residues. The CDR3 loop is CASSPGRGDTIYF. The CDR3 DNA reads TGTGCCAGCAGCCCGGGCAGGGGTGACACCATATATTTT.

The rearrangement links TRBV30 to TRBJ2-5; perhaps TRBD1 as D (6 bases). Germline CDR1 is GTSNPN and CDR2 is SVGIG (reference sequence). Deletions cut 7 bases from V and 14 bases from J, with 20 bases between. The CDR3 has 11 residues. The CDR3 region is CALSPTGPTYF. CDR3 coding DNA: TGTGCCTTATCCCCTACAGGGCCTACCTACTTC.

The gene calls are TRBV6-1 and TRBJ1-1; weak D call: TRBD1 (6 bases). The CDR3 extends over 16 amino acids. Per the germline V gene, CDR1 is MNHNS and CDR2 is SASEGT. V dropped 4 bases and J dropped 3 bases, with 18 bases sitting between them. DNA of the CDR3: TGTGCCAGCAGTGCCTCCCTCCAGGGGCTCGACACTGAAGCTTTCTTT. Protein product: CASSASLQGLDTEAFF.

The V gene is TRBV19, the J gene TRBJ2-3, with 9 bases lining up with TRBD2. CDR3 size: 18 residues. V lost 1 base and J lost 0; bases outside the gene matches: 8. The germline gives CDR1 LNHDA, CDR2 SQIVND (reference sequence). The CDR3 loop reads CASSIVLAGQTSTDTQYF. In DNA form, the CDR3 reads TGTGCCAGTAGTATAGTTCTAGCGGGACAAACTAGCACAGATACGCAGTATTTT. The entire variable domain, with the rest obtained from reference TRBV19 and TRBJ2-3, is as follows: DGGITQSPKYLFRKEGQNVTLSCEQNLNHDAMYWYRQDPGQGLRLIYYSQIVNDFQKGDIAEGYSVSREKKESFPLTVTSAQKNPTAFYLCASSIVLAGQTSTDTQYFGPGTRLTVL.

V and J are TRBV5-6 and TRBJ2-2; D perhaps matches TRBD2 (6 bases). The CDR3 extends over 17 amino acids. The V and J ends lost 1 base and 2 bases respectively, with 15 bases between them. The germline CDR1 and CDR2 sequences are SGHDT and YYEEEE. CDR3 DNA sequence: TGTGCCAGCAGCTTGCATCGAGGTAGCGGCAACACCGGGGAGCTGTTTTTT. Its translation: CASSLHRGSGNTGELFF.

The chain carries TRBV29-1 and TRBJ2-2; the match to TRBD1 covers 7 bases. Germline V gene lookup returns CDR1 SQVTM and CDR2 ANQGSEA. Trimming took 6 bases from V and 2 from J; bases not matched to a gene: 9. The CDR3 covers 15 residues. The CDR3 region is CSVAPGQTNTGELFF. The CDR3 region has the DNA TGCAGCGTGGCGCCGGGACAGACAAACACCGGGGAGCTGTTTTTT.